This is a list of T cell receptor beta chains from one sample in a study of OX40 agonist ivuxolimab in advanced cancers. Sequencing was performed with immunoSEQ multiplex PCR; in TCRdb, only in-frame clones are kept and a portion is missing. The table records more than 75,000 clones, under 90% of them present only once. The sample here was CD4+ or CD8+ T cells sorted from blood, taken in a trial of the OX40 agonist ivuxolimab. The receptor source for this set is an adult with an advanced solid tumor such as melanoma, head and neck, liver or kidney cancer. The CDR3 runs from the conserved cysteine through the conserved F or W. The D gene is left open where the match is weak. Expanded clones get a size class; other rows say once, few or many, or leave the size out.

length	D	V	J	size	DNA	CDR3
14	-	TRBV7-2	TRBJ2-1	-	TGTGCCAGCAGCTTAGCGTGGGCAGTGGGTGAGCAGTTCTTC	CASSLAWAVGEQFF
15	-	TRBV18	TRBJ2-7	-	TGTGCCAGCTCCCGGACAGCCTATGGGATATACGAGCAGTACTTC	CASSRTAYGIYEQYF
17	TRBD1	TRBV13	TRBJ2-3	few	TGTGCCAGCAGCTTTAATCCGGGACAGGGCTTCACAGATACGCAGTATTTT	CASSFNPGQGFTDTQYF
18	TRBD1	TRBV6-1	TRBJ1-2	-	TGTGCCAGCAGTGAAGCGGGGACAGGGTCTAGAGCTAACTATGGCTACACCTTC	CASSEAGTGSRANYGYTF
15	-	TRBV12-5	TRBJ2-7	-	TGTGCTAGTGCCCCGCGGAGCGACTTCTCCTACGAGCAGTACTTC	CASAPRSDFSYEQYF
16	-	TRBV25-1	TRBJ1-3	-	TGTGCCAGCAGTTCCCGACAGGCCTACTCTGGAAACACCATATATTTT	CASSSRQAYSGNTIYF
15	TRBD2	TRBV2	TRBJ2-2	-	TGTGCCAGCAATACGGGAGGGGGGAGGACCGGGGAGCTGTTTTTT	CASNTGGGRTGELFF
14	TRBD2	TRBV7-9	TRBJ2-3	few	TGTGCCAGCTCAACCGGGACTAGCTTTGATACGCAGTATTTT	CASSTGTSFDTQYF
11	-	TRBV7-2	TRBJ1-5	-	TGTGCCAGCAGCCAGGGTCAGCCCCAGCATTTT	CASSQGQPQHF
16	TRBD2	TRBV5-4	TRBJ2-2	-	TGTGCCAGCAGCTCCGGACTAGCGGCGAACACCGGGGAGCTGTTTTTT	CASSSGLAANTGELFF
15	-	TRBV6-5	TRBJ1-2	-	TGTGCCAGCAGTTACCCCGCAGGGGCCGACTATGGCTACACCTTC	CASSYPAGADYGYTF
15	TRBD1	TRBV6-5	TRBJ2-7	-	TGTGCCAGCAGAATTGGACAGGGGTTACCCTACGAGCAGTACTTC	CASRIGQGLPYEQYF
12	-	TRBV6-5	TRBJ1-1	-	TGTGCCAGTGCAGGGAGGGGAACTGAAGCTTTCTTT	CASAGRGTEAFF
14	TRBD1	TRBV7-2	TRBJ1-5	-	TGTGCCAGCAGACAGACAGGGAGCAATCAGCCCCAGCATTTT	CASRQTGSNQPQHF
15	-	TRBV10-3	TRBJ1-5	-	TGTGCCAGCAGTTCCACCGCGTATAGCAATCAGCCCCAGCATTTT	CASSSTAYSNQPQHF
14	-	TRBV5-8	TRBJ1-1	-	TGTGCCAGCAGCTTCCGATCATTGAACACTGAAGCTTTCTTT	CASSFRSLNTEAFF
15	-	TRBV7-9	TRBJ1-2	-	TGTGCCAGCAGCCCCAAGGGACAACTAAACTATGGCTACACCTTC	CASSPKGQLNYGYTF
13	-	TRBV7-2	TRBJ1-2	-	TGTGCCAGCAGCCCCGGGCCTAACTATGGCTACACCTTC	CASSPGPNYGYTF